This T cell receptor (beta chain) came from a study of blood T cell repertoires in COVID-19. Background on the study: COVID-19 samples from acute and convalescent phases originated in the United States, Italy and Spain.

In the original workflow: Cell counts per sample came from amplifying reference gene primers. Sequencing was performed with immunoSEQ multiplex PCR; in TCRdb, only in-frame clones are kept and a portion is missing. D and trimming were read from the DNA, whereas the V and J calls and clone size are those reported in that table. The sample yields hundreds of thousands of clones, about four fifths seen once. The CDR3 is 14 amino acids. V lost 1 base and J 6 bases, leaving 11 bases between the germline ends. CDR1 is SGHAT, CDR2 FQNNGV, per germline. Sequenced input: peripheral blood. The chain combines TRBV11-2 with TRBJ2-3; a possible D gene is TRBD2 (5 bases). The sequence derives from a woman in her forties or fifties with acute or convalescent COVID-19. The CDR3 DNA reads as TGTGCCAGCAGCTTAGTTCTCAGAGGGGATACGCAGTATTTT. Protein product: CASSLVLRGDTQYF.